This T cell receptor beta chain was profiled in a study of cytomegalovirus exposure and HLA in healthy donors. Vbeta (60) and Jbeta (13) primers were used in the PCR. The repertoire was sequenced with immunoSEQ multiplex PCR; TCRdb's copy has only in-frame clones and lacks some. The sample has 150,000 or so clones; roughly four fifths are singletons. J gave up 0 bases and V 5 bases, and 6 bases lay outside the gene matches. The length of the CDR3 is 15 residues. Germline CDR1 is SEHNR and CDR2 is FQNEAQ (reference sequence). Specimen: PBMCs. The TCR originated in a man aged 30 to 45 in good health and CMV-seropositive. The genes are TRBV7-9 and TRBJ1-1; 7 bases fit TRBD1. The CDR3: CASSDRAKMNTEAFF. The CDR3 nucleotides are TGTGCCAGCAGCGACAGGGCGAAGATGAACACTGAAGCTTTCTTT. The complete variable domain, with remaining parts taken from reference TRBV7-9 and TRBJ1-1, reads DTGVSQNPRHKITKRGQNVTFRCDPISEHNRLYWYRQTLGQGPEFLTYFQNEAQLEKSRLLSDRFSAERPKGSFSTLEIQRTEQGDSAMYLCASSDRAKMNTEAFFGQGTRLTVV.